The T cell receptor (beta chain) described here comes from a study of chemoradiotherapy in HPV16-positive cancers. Turning to the study itself: Functional T-cell assays on two HPV16-positive patients' cells defined candidate HPV-specific clones and common TCR motifs.

In germline, CDR1 is SNHLY, CDR2 FYNNEI. This CDR3 spans 15 amino acids. Between the trimmed V and J ends, which lost 2 bases and 0 bases, there was a span of 10 bases. Measured with immunoSEQ multiplex PCR; TCRdb has only the in-frame clones, and not every one. The table includes tens of thousands of clones, around 88% detected once. In regard to this clone: Its antigen is currently unknown.

Overall study findings and caveats: Non-HPV-specific T cells did not expand in tumors during treatment, whereas candidate HPV-specific clones and E7-related motifs did. Only a couple of HPV16-positive patients supplied the functional HPV-specificity definition.

Over chemoradiotherapy, repertoires were sampled more than once. This TCR derives from a human donor with HPV-associated anogenital cancer. The sequencing here drew on blood, taken from a patient who underwent chemoradiotherapy. This sequence joins TRBV2 and TRBJ1-1, with D perhaps TRBD1 (6 bases). The CDR3 reads CASSERGAVNTEAFF. The CDR3 DNA reads as TGTGCCAGCAGTGAACGGGGGGCGGTGAACACTGAAGCTTTCTTT.